The 9 T cell receptor beta chains below were found in one sample sequenced in a study of shared clonotypes between healthy human individuals. Repertoires were generated with immunoSEQ multiplex PCR, while TCRdb's copy carries only in-frame clones and drops some. The sample consists of about 690,000 clones, less than 95% of them appearing once. Specimen: memory CD8+ T cells from PBMCs. The subset denotes: CD45RO+ cells pooled with CCR7-negative TemRA cells. Receptor source: a man younger than 30 in good health. Some clones in this sample may be carry-over from other donors' samples.

The sample holds a few counts of this clone. The rearrangement uses TRBV21-1 and TRBJ1-5; TRBD1, the table's D call, was not compared with the DNA. TRBV21-1 is described as a pseudogene. This CDR3 has 15 amino acids. The CDR3 region has the DNA TGTGCCAGCAGCAAAAAGGACAGGGTCAATCAGCCCCAGCATTTT. It is translated as CASSKKDRVNQPQHF.

The V call is TRBV7-6, the J call TRBJ2-2, with D maybe TRBD2 (5 bases). V lost 10 bases, J lost 4 bases, and 22 bases lay in between. Per the germline V gene, CDR1 is SGHVS and CDR2 is FNYEAQ. The CDR3 has 16 residues. CDR3 loop: CATTATPGSVTGELFF. The CDR3 DNA reads TGTGCCACCACAGCAACGCCGGGGAGCGTCACCGGGGAGCTGTTTTTT.

J is TRBJ1-3 and V is TRBV10-2; possibly TRBD1 for D (5 bases). Germline V gene sequence: CDR1 WSHSY, CDR2 SAAADI. V was trimmed by 3 bases and J by 0 bases, leaving 15 bases between them. This CDR3 contains 17 residues. The CDR3 bases are TGCGCCAGCAGTGACTCCCTTCGGGGCAGCTCTGGAAACACCATATATTTT. It codes for CASSDSLRGSSGNTIYF.

This chain connects TRBV9 to TRBJ1-2; D uncertain. Germline CDR1 SGDLS, CDR2 YYNGEE. The V gene lost 4 bases and the J gene lost 1 base, with 14 bases spanning the gap. The CDR3 consists of 15 residues. CDR3 nucleotide sequence: TGTGCCAGCAGCACTCACAGTACTGGTAACTATGGCTACACCTTC. Its translation is CASSTHSTGNYGYTF.

This clone was recorded once. The DNA of the CDR3 is TGCAGCGTCGGCCTCGGTGAGGAGCAGTACTTC. Encoded protein: CSVGLGEEQYF. The chain employs TRBV29-1 and TRBJ2-7; D remains unclear. Germline V gives CDR1 SQVTM, CDR2 ANQGSEA. V was pared by 6 bases and J by 7 bases, with 13 bases between. CDR3 size: 11 residues.

CDR3: CASSPPRSAEAFF. CDR3 sequence (DNA): TGTGCCAGCTCACCACCTAGGTCTGCTGAAGCTTTCTTT. The chain uses TRBV18 and TRBJ1-1; D ambiguous. V was clipped by 0 bases and J by 6 bases, with 8 bases between them. Germline V gene sequence: CDR1 KGHSH, CDR2 LQKENI. The CDR3 has 13 residues. The variable domain in full, completed from reference TRBV18 and TRBJ1-1, reads NAGVMQNPRHLVRRRGQEARLRCSPMKGHSHVYWYRQLPEEGLKFMVYLQKENIIDESGMPKERFSAEFPKEGPSILRIQQVVRGDSAAYFCASSPPRSAEAFFGQGTRLTVV.

The chain recombines TRBV10-2 with TRBJ2-5; a possible D gene is TRBD1 (6 bases). V lost 3 bases and J lost 1, with 9 bases in between. Germline V gene lookup returns CDR1 WSHSY and CDR2 SAAADI. The CDR3 runs to 14 residues. The CDR3 protein is CASSDSGVQETQYF. CDR3 in DNA: TGCGCCAGCAGTGACTCAGGGGTCCAAGAGACCCAGTACTTC.

This chain uses TRBV19 with TRBJ2-1; TRBD1 is a possible D gene (5 bases). The V gene's germline CDR1 is LNHDA and CDR2 SQIVND (reference sequence). The CDR3 is 16 amino acids. V lost 5 bases to trimming and J lost 8 bases, with 22 bases between them. The CDR3 DNA sequence: TGTGCCAGTAGTGCAACCGTCAGGGCGTCCTGGGATGAGCAGTTCTTC. Protein: CASSATVRASWDEQFF.

This chain links TRBV7-6 with TRBJ1-1, with D perhaps TRBD1 (6 bases). The germline V and J ends were trimmed by 1 base and 8 bases, with 11 bases remaining between them. The CDR3 runs 13 residues. Germline V gene data show CDR1 as SGHVS and CDR2 as FNYEAQ. The CDR3 nucleotides read TGTGCCAGCAGCTTAGAGGAAGGGACAGAAGCTTTCTTT. Protein: CASSLEEGTEAFF.